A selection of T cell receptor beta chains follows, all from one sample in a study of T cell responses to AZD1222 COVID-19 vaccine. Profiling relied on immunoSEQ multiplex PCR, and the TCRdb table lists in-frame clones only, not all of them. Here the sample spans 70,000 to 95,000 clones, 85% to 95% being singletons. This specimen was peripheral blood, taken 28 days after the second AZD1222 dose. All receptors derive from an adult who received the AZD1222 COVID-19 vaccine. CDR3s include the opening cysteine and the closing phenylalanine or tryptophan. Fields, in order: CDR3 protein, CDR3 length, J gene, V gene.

CDR3aa: CASSFRQGATNEKLFF
len: 16
j_gene: TRBJ1-4
v_gene: TRBV5-4

CDR3aa: CASSPAGQGWEKLFF
len: 15
j_gene: TRBJ1-4
v_gene: TRBV18

CDR3aa: CASSPRRGTRTYEQYF
len: 16
j_gene: TRBJ2-7
v_gene: TRBV18

CDR3aa: CSVGPLAGEGDTQYF
len: 15
j_gene: TRBJ2-3
v_gene: TRBV29-1

CDR3aa: CASSFVPGSNQPQHF
len: 15
j_gene: TRBJ1-5
v_gene: TRBV5-5

CDR3aa: CASSYTTGTEAFF
len: 13
j_gene: TRBJ1-1
v_gene: TRBV12-3/TRBV12-4

CDR3aa: CASSPPGLAGGGYNEQFF
len: 18
j_gene: TRBJ2-1
v_gene: TRBV18

CDR3aa: CAWSGVGELVYTF
len: 13
j_gene: TRBJ1-2
v_gene: TRBV30

CDR3aa: CASRGQGGFSNQPQHF
len: 16
j_gene: TRBJ1-5
v_gene: TRBV5-8

CDR3aa: CASRTGTADYEQYF
len: 14
j_gene: TRBJ2-7
v_gene: TRBV2

CDR3aa: CASSVGSVGGDEQFF
len: 15
j_gene: TRBJ2-1
v_gene: TRBV9

CDR3aa: CASSHIRRAGELFF
len: 14
j_gene: TRBJ2-2
v_gene: TRBV5-6

CDR3aa: CATSGTGASSYEQYF
len: 15
j_gene: TRBJ2-7
v_gene: TRBV24-1

CDR3aa: CASSLGRQGDETQYF
len: 15
j_gene: TRBJ2-5
v_gene: TRBV7-6

CDR3aa: CASSSPGTSTDTQYF
len: 15
j_gene: TRBJ2-3
v_gene: TRBV3-1/TRBV3-2

CDR3aa: CASSRQGQLNTEAFF
len: 15
j_gene: TRBJ1-1
v_gene: TRBV25-1

CDR3aa: CATPPDGGYYEQYF
len: 14
j_gene: TRBJ2-7
v_gene: TRBV19

CDR3aa: CSASQGGGEKLFF
len: 13
j_gene: TRBJ1-4
v_gene: TRBV20-1

CDR3aa: CASSWQSNTGELFF
len: 14
j_gene: TRBJ2-2
v_gene: TRBV5-1

CDR3aa: CAISEGVFSGSTDTQYF
len: 17
j_gene: TRBJ2-3
v_gene: TRBV10-3

CDR3aa: CASRGWTTTDTQYF
len: 14
j_gene: TRBJ2-3
v_gene: TRBV5-1

CDR3aa: CASSVAIGPNTEAFF
len: 15
j_gene: TRBJ1-1
v_gene: TRBV9

CDR3aa: CASTDRGGPADEQYF
len: 15
j_gene: TRBJ2-7
v_gene: TRBV5-1

CDR3aa: CHTDSYNEQFF
len: 11
j_gene: TRBJ2-1
v_gene: TRBV20-1

CDR3aa: CASSPLSSGSWNEQFF
len: 16
j_gene: TRBJ2-1
v_gene: TRBV18

CDR3aa: CASSFQGNSYNEQFF
len: 15
j_gene: TRBJ2-1
v_gene: TRBV11-2

CDR3aa: CASRTEKNSPLHF
len: 13
j_gene: TRBJ1-6
v_gene: TRBV5-1

CDR3aa: CATLQGQGDEQFF
len: 13
j_gene: TRBJ2-1
v_gene: TRBV7-9

CDR3aa: CATSDRGEQYF
len: 11
j_gene: TRBJ2-7
v_gene: TRBV24-1

CDR3aa: CAWKLWDHNEQFF
len: 13
j_gene: TRBJ2-1
v_gene: TRBV30

CDR3aa: CASSMVQWSASGNTIYF
len: 17
j_gene: TRBJ1-3
v_gene: TRBV19

CDR3aa: CASSIQSPTGELFF
len: 14
j_gene: TRBJ2-2
v_gene: TRBV6-5

CDR3aa: CASSVATEGWEQYF
len: 14
j_gene: TRBJ2-7
v_gene: TRBV9

CDR3aa: CASSPPNRVGTEAFF
len: 15
j_gene: TRBJ1-1
v_gene: TRBV28

CDR3aa: CASSQWVGGSMNTEAFF
len: 17
j_gene: TRBJ1-1
v_gene: TRBV7-2

CDR3aa: CATSPRGQGAYNEQFF
len: 16
j_gene: TRBJ2-1
v_gene: TRBV24-1

CDR3aa: CASSQGGVGGGYNEQFF
len: 17
j_gene: TRBJ2-1
v_gene: TRBV3-1/TRBV3-2